The 20 T cell receptor beta chains in this list originate from one sample, sequenced in a study of radiotherapy plus CTLA-4 blockade in lung cancer. Sequencing was performed with immunoSEQ multiplex PCR; in TCRdb, only in-frame clones are kept and a portion is missing. The table has tens of thousands of clones, approximately 80% seen once. Sequences were derived from peripheral blood, sampled from a patient treated with radiotherapy plus ipilimumab. Every receptor here comes from a human donor with non-small cell lung cancer whose response to radiotherapy plus ipilimumab could not be evaluated.

This clone was detected a few times. This chain joins TRBV2 and TRBJ2-3; D remains ambiguous. This CDR3 spans 11 amino acids. Germline V gene lookup returns CDR1 SNHLY and CDR2 FYNNEI. V lost 4 bases and J lost 4, with 3 bases in between. The CDR3 DNA reads TGTGCCAGCAGTGCTTCAGATACGCAGTATTTT. Its translation: CASSASDTQYF.

J is TRBJ2-7 and V is TRBV27, with 9 bases matching TRBD1. The CDR3 extends over 15 amino acids. Per germline, CDR1 MNHEY and CDR2 SMNVEV (reference sequence). J lost 3 bases, V lost 6 bases, and 9 bases had no gene match. CDR3 in amino acids: CASRLTGTGNYEQYF. CDR3 DNA sequence: TGTGCCAGCAGGCTAACCGGGACAGGGAACTACGAGCAGTACTTC.

The chain recombines TRBV19 with TRBJ2-7; TRBD1 is a possible D gene (6 bases). Germline loops: CDR1 LNHDA, CDR2 SQIVND (reference sequence). This CDR3 has 12 residues. The V gene lost 6 bases and the J gene lost 3 bases, with 9 bases spanning the gap. The chain's CDR3 is CASSRGHYEQYF. The CDR3 DNA follows: TGTGCCAGTAGCAGGGGCCACTACGAGCAGTACTTC.

The CDR3 coding sequence is TGTGCCAGCTCACCAGTCGCGCCAGATACGCAGTATTTT. Amino acid sequence: CASSPVAPDTQYF. The rearrangement links TRBV18 to TRBJ2-3; D is ambiguous. This CDR3 comprises 13 residues. V shed 2 bases and J shed 4 bases, with 7 bases lying between them. Germline V gives CDR1 KGHSH, CDR2 LQKENI.

The chain links TRBV9 to TRBJ2-3, with a possible D match to TRBD2 (6 bases). CDR1 is SGDLS, CDR2 YYNGEE, per germline. The CDR3 consists of 14 residues. V gave up 2 bases and J gave up 1 base, with 8 bases separating them. The CDR3 region has the DNA TGTGCCAGCAGCGTGGCTAGCGGCACAGATACGCAGTATTTT. It specifies CASSVASGTDTQYF.

This rearrangement joins TRBV4-2 to TRBJ2-7, with TRBD1 matching over 12 bases. The CDR3 has 16 residues. CDR1 and CDR2 from the germline V gene are LGHNA and YNFKEQ. The J segment lost 6 bases and the V segment lost 3 bases, leaving 9 bases of the junction unmatched. The CDR3 loop reads CASSHSLGTGGIEQYF. The CDR3 DNA reads as TGTGCCAGCAGCCACTCGCTGGGGACAGGGGGCATCGAGCAGTACTTC.

This clone has only one observation. This rearrangement joins TRBV4-1 to TRBJ2-7, with D perhaps matching TRBD2 (5 bases). The CDR3 covers 13 residues. The germline V gene has CDR1 MGHRA and CDR2 YSYEKL. Trimming shortened V by 4 bases and J by 4 bases, and 11 bases separated the two germline ends. In DNA, the CDR3 is TGCGCCAGCAGCCCGCAACGAGGGTACGAGCAGTACTTC. As protein: CASSPQRGYEQYF.

The rearrangement links TRBV6-1 to TRBJ1-4; D not certain. Germline lookup yields CDR1 MNHNS and CDR2 SASEGT. The CDR3 totals 15 residues. V gave up 8 bases and J gave up 0 bases, with 13 bases separating them. CDR3 nucleotide sequence: TGTGCCAGCTGGGCGAGACGTGCAACTAATGAAAAACTGTTTTTT. Translating it yields CASWARRATNEKLFF.

The chain links TRBV6-5 to TRBJ1-5; no definite D call. CDR1 and CDR2 (germline): MNHEY, SVGAGI. The CDR3 is made up of 12 amino acids. V lost 6 bases to trimming and J lost 6 bases, with 9 bases between them. The CDR3 nucleotides are TGTGCCAGCAGGAAGACGGGTCAGCCCCAGCATTTT. It translates to CASRKTGQPQHF.

J is TRBJ2-3 and V is TRBV9; D is perhaps TRBD2 (6 bases). CDR1 and CDR2 (germline): SGDLS, YYNGEE. CDR3 length: 15 residues. V was trimmed by 0 bases and J by 1 base, leaving 9 bases between them. CDR3 coding DNA: TGTGCCAGCAGCGTAGTGGGCGGGGGCACAGATACGCAGTATTTT. Protein sequence: CASSVVGGGTDTQYF.

CDR3 region: CASSPVGVTYEQYF. The DNA of the CDR3 is TGTGCCAGCAGCCCCGTAGGGGTAACCTACGAGCAGTACTTC. The genes are TRBV5-6 and TRBJ2-7; a possible D gene is TRBD1 (5 bases). This CDR3 contains 14 residues. The germline V and J ends were trimmed by 4 bases and 2 bases, with 13 bases remaining between them. Germline V gene data show CDR1 as SGHDT and CDR2 as YYEEEE.

The J gene is TRBJ1-5, the V gene TRBV6-5, with D possibly being TRBD1 (6 bases). Germline CDR1 is MNHEY and CDR2 is SVGAGI. CDR3 length equals 14 residues. Between the trimmed V and J ends, which lost 0 bases and 6 bases, there was a span of 9 bases. The DNA of the CDR3 is TGTGCCAGCAGTTACTCAAGGGGGTTTCAGCCCCAGCATTTT. It translates to CASSYSRGFQPQHF.

Only a few counts were recorded for this clone. This CDR3 reads CASSLGDRGYAGYTF. Here the CDR3 DNA reads TGTGCCAGCAGCTTGGGAGACAGGGGGTATGCTGGCTACACCTTC. The chain employs TRBV5-5 and TRBJ1-2; TRBD1 matches 9 bases. Germline V lookup: CDR1 SGHKS, CDR2 YYEKEE (reference sequence). The CDR3 covers 15 residues. V was clipped by 0 bases and J by 7 bases; unmatched bases: 7.

This chain uses TRBV9 with TRBJ2-3; a weak D match, TRBD2 (5 bases). The germline V gene encodes CDR1 SGDLS and CDR2 YYNGEE. Trimming took off 0 bases at V and 0 bases at J, with 11 bases between the two ends. The CDR3 sequence is 16 residues long. This CDR3 is CASSVEPAASTDTQYF. The CDR3 DNA reads as TGTGCCAGCAGCGTAGAACCAGCGGCAAGCACAGATACGCAGTATTTT.

The chain links TRBV28 to TRBJ1-2, with TRBD1 matching 10 bases. V lost 3 bases and J lost 5; bases outside the gene matches: 9. There are 16 residues in the CDR3. The germline CDR1 and CDR2 sequences are MDHEN and SYDVKM. The CDR3 sequence is CASSLGTGVRNYGYTF. The CDR3, as DNA: TGTGCCAGCAGTTTGGGGACAGGGGTACGTAATTATGGCTACACCTTC.

The chain uses TRBV5-1 and TRBJ2-2; 9 positions agree with TRBD1. Germline values: CDR1 SGHRS, CDR2 YFSETQ. The J segment lost 5 bases and the V segment lost 1 base, leaving 3 bases of the junction unmatched. The CDR3 length is 15 residues. CDR3 amino acids: CASSLRTGDTGELFF. The CDR3 DNA reads TGCGCCAGCAGCTTGAGGACAGGGGATACCGGGGAGCTGTTTTTT.

The chain has TRBV11-2 and TRBJ2-3; TRBD2 matches 10 bases. CDR1 SGHAT and CDR2 FQNNGV come from the germline V gene. This CDR3 region has 16 residues. Trimming at V came to 1 base and at J to 1 base, leaving 2 bases not matched to a gene. CDR3 bases: TGTGCCAGCAGCTTAGGGCTAGCGGGGGGCACAGATACGCAGTATTTT. It yields the protein CASSLGLAGGTDTQYF.

The chain carries TRBV5-5 and TRBJ1-2; D unresolved. The V gene lost 0 bases and the J gene lost 1 base, with 4 bases spanning the gap. Germline loops: CDR1 SGHKS, CDR2 YYEKEE (reference sequence). The CDR3 contains 13 residues. The CDR3 is CASSLDFNYGYTF. Here the CDR3 DNA reads TGTGCCAGCAGCTTGGACTTTAACTATGGCTACACCTTC.

This chain links TRBV15 with TRBJ2-3, with TRBD2 matching over 11 bases. The V gene's germline CDR1 is LNHNV and CDR2 YYDKDF (reference sequence). The V and J ends lost 7 bases and 4 bases, in that order; junction bases with no gene match: 13. This CDR3 comprises 17 residues. The CDR3 sequence: CATKGVASGRFADTQYF. The CDR3, as DNA: TGTGCCACCAAAGGGGTAGCTAGCGGGAGGTTCGCAGATACGCAGTATTTT.

V gene TRBV7-2 combines with J gene TRBJ2-7; unclear D gene. Trimming took off 0 bases at V and 3 bases at J, with 6 bases between the two ends. The length of the CDR3 is 13 residues. Germline CDR1 SGHTA, CDR2 FQGNSA. The CDR3 here is CASSLAYNYEQYF. Here the CDR3 DNA reads TGTGCCAGCAGCTTAGCTTACAACTACGAGCAGTACTTC.